Listed below are T cell receptor beta chains from one sample, sequenced in a study of T cells after yellow fever vaccination. TCRdb reprocessed the 5' RACE reads with MiXCR, giving one entry per CDR3 protein. The sample contains 450,000 to 600,000 distinct CDR3 sequences, about 13% of which appear only once. Source: PBMCs, taken on the day of the yellow fever booster vaccination. The receptor set was obtained from a young man who received the YFV17D yellow fever vaccine. Each CDR3 is given without its conserved first and last residue. Clone size, where shown, is once, few, many, or a class for clones that have expanded.

j_call,v_call,clone_size,cdr3_aa
TRBJ1-4,TRBV7-2,-,ASSRRGAGNEKLF
TRBJ2-2,TRBV12-3/TRBV12-4,few,ASSLGDPGELF
TRBJ2-7,TRBV18,-,ASSPTGAVYEQY
TRBJ2-5,TRBV14,few,ASSPNSGTQY
TRBJ2-7,TRBV18,-,ASSPQAPPGSEQY
TRBJ2-7,TRBV12-3/TRBV12-4,-,ASSSGTYAYEQY
TRBJ2-2,TRBV11-2,-,ATTQGAGTGELF
TRBJ2-1,TRBV7-2,many,ASSLGGRGSYNEQF
TRBJ1-3,TRBV19,few,ASSILRRLSGNTIY
TRBJ2-3,TRBV9,-,ASSRTALDTDTQY
TRBJ2-2,TRBV27,-,ASSLSLDRELF
TRBJ2-3,TRBV24-1,many,ATSGVAGTDTQY
TRBJ2-4,TRBV28,-,ASRIGMTKNIQY
TRBJ2-1,TRBV21-1,-,ASSTGTSPYNEQF
TRBJ2-1,TRBV24-1,few,ATSTRNFNEQF
TRBJ2-1,TRBV4-3,few,ASSPMILGLEPDYNEQF
TRBJ2-5,TRBV10-3,few,AINQREGQETQY
TRBJ2-3,TRBV20-1,-,SARLGALAGGTADTQY
TRBJ1-1,TRBV12-3/TRBV12-4,few,ATGQGTSEAF
TRBJ2-7,TRBV7-7,-,ASSLERGLEQY
TRBJ2-2,TRBV5-5,few,ASRLAASNTGELF
TRBJ2-1,TRBV2,many,ASSLSGRAGYEQF
TRBJ2-7,TRBV2,few,ASIESGSTVYEQY
TRBJ1-3,TRBV7-6,few,ASSLGQSGNTIY